One sample yielded the 10 T cell receptor beta chains listed below, sequenced in a study of cytomegalovirus exposure and HLA in healthy donors. Primers for the PCR totalled 60 Vbeta and 13 Jbeta. TCRdb's table, derived via immunoSEQ multiplex PCR, lists solely in-frame clones and lacks some. The repertoire holds fewer than 250,000 clones, more than 65% seen once, with 2.5% to 4% in the top ten. The sequenced sample was PBMCs. The receptors originated from a woman younger than 45 in good health and CMV-seropositive.

This clone was counted between two and nine times. The chain is built from TRBV6-6 and TRBJ2-7, with D maybe TRBD2 (7 bases). CDR1 and CDR2 (germline): MNHNY, SVGAGI (reference sequence). The CDR3 covers 15 residues. The V and J ends lost 9 bases and 2 bases respectively, with 20 bases between them. The CDR3 region is CASLGAIGRTYEQYF. CDR3 DNA: TGTGCCAGTTTGGGGGCGATCGGGAGGACCTACGAGCAGTACTTC.

The rearrangement uses TRBV18 and TRBJ1-1; D uncertain. In germline, CDR1 is KGHSH, CDR2 LQKENI. The CDR3 runs to 13 residues. Trimming cost V 3 bases and J 3 bases, with 8 bases left between them. The CDR3 loop reads CASSPQRDTEAFF. The CDR3 region has the DNA TGTGCCAGCTCACCCCAGCGGGACACTGAAGCTTTCTTT.

This clone was seen a few times. The rearrangement joins TRBV6-5 to TRBJ2-1; TRBD2 matches at 13 bases. Per the germline V gene, CDR1 is MNHEY and CDR2 is SVGAGI. CDR3 size: 15 residues. The ends lost 2 bases at V and 10 bases at J; junction bases unmatched: 5. The CDR3 spells CASSYVGLAGREQFF. For the CDR3, the DNA is TGTGCCAGCAGTTACGTGGGACTAGCGGGGCGCGAGCAGTTCTTC.

J is TRBJ2-1 and V is TRBV5-4, with TRBD2 identical over 8 bases. CDR1 is SGHNT and CDR2 is YYREEE in the germline V gene (reference sequence). The CDR3 contains 15 residues. With V trimmed by 4 bases and J by 10 bases, 13 bases remained unmatched. Written as DNA, the CDR3 is TGTGCCAGCAGCGAACCGGGACTAGGGCGGGAGGAGCAGTTCTTC. Protein: CASSEPGLGREEQFF.

The CDR3 nucleotides are TGTGCCACCCGGACAGGGGTAGGCTACACCTTC. Encoded protein: CATRTGVGYTF. The chain joins TRBV6-1 to TRBJ1-2; 9 bases are shared with TRBD1. This CDR3 comprises 11 residues. Per the germline V gene, CDR1 is MNHNS and CDR2 is SASEGT. The junction had 5 bases not matched to a gene; V was cut back by 10 bases and J by 8 bases.

The chain links TRBV6-5 to TRBJ1-5, with 7 nucleotides matching TRBD1. Germline V gene lookup returns CDR1 MNHEY and CDR2 SVGAGI. The trim removed 5 bases at V and 6 bases at J, leaving 10 bases unmatched. This CDR3 has 15 amino acids. Here the CDR3 reads CASSTRQGVRQPQHF. The CDR3 region has the DNA TGTGCCAGCAGTACTCGGCAGGGGGTACGTCAGCCCCAGCATTTT.

V and J are TRBV7-2 and TRBJ2-5; 9 bases agree with TRBD2. The DNA end favors TRBJ2-7, so the J call may be wrong. The germline V gene has CDR1 SGHTA and CDR2 FQGNSA. The length of the CDR3 is 16 residues. CDR3 DNA sequence: TGTGCCAGCAGCAAGACTAGCGGCCCATATTCCTACGAGCAGTACTTC. Translating gives CASSKTSGPYSYEQYF.

The chain uses TRBV6-1 and TRBJ2-7; TRBD1 agrees at 10 bases. This CDR3 spans 13 amino acids. V trimming: 5 bases; J trimming: 5 bases; junction bases outside the gene matches: 3. Germline CDR1 and CDR2: MNHNS and SASEGT. The CDR3 DNA reads as TGTGCCAGCAGTAGAGGACAGGGGGACGAGCAGTACTTC. Encoded protein: CASSRGQGDEQYF.

The CDR3 reads CASTLGGGYTDTQYF. The CDR3 coding sequence is TGTGCCAGTACCCTTGGGGGAGGATACACAGATACGCAGTATTTT. The chain uses TRBV19 and TRBJ2-3; tentative D call: TRBD2 (6 bases). The CDR3 spans 15 residues. CDR1 is LNHDA, CDR2 SQIVND, per germline (reference sequence). V was cut by 7 bases and J by 2 bases, with 16 bases left in between. The variable domain in full, completed from reference TRBV19 and TRBJ2-3, reads DGGITQSPKYLFRKEGQNVTLSCEQNLNHDAMYWYRQDPGQGLRLIYYSQIVNDFQKGDIAEGYSVSREKKESFPLTVTSAQKNPTAFYLCASTLGGGYTDTQYFGPGTRLTVL.

The V call is TRBV2, the J call TRBJ2-5; D gene uncertain. Germline V gene data show CDR1 as SNHLY and CDR2 as FYNNEI. This CDR3 is 14 amino acids long. V shed 1 base and J shed 1 base, with 7 bases lying between them. The DNA of the CDR3 is TGTGCCAGCAGTGAAGTGCTCAGCCAAGAGACCCAGTACTTC. It is translated as CASSEVLSQETQYF. Based on the CDR3 plus reference TRBV2 and TRBJ2-5, the full variable domain is EPEVTQTPSHQVTQMGQEVILRCVPISNHLYFYWYRQILGQKVEFLVSFYNNEISEKSEIFDDQFSVERPDGSNFTLKIRSTKLEDSAMYFCASSEVLSQETQYFGPGTRLLVL.